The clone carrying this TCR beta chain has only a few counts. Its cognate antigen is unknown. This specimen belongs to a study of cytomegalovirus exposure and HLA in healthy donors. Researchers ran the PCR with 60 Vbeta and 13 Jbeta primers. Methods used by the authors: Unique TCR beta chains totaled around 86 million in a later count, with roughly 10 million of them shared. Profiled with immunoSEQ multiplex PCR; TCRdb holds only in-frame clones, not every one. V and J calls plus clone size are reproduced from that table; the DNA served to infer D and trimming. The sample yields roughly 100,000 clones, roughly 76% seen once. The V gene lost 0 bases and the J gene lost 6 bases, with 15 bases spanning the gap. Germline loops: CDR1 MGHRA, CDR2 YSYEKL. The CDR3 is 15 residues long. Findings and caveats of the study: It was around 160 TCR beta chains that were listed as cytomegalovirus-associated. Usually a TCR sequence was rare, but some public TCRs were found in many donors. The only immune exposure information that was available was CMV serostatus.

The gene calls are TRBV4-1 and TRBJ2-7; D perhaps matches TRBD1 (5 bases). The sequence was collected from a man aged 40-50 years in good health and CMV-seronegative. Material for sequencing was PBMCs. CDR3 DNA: TGCGCCAGCAGCCAAGATATGGGCCAGGGTCGCGAGCAGTACTTC. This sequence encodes CASSQDMGQGREQYF.